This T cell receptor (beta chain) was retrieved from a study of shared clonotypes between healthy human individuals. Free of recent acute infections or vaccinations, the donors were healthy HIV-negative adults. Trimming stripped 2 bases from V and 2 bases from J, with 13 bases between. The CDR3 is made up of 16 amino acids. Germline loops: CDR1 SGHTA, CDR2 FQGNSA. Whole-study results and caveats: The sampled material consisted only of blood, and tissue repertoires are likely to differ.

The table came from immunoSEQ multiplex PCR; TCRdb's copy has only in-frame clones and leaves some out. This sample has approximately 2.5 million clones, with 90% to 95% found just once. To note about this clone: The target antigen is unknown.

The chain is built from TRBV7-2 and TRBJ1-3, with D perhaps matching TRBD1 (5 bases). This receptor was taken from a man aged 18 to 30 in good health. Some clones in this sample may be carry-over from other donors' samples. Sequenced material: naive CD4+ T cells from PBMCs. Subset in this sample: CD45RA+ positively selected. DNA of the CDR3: TGTGCCAGCAGCTTATTGGGGGAGTCCACTGGAAACACCATATATTTT. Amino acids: CASSLLGESTGNTIYF.